These 25 T cell receptor beta chains share one sample of origin, sequenced in a study of cytomegalovirus exposure and HLA in healthy donors. PCR used 60 Vbeta primers and 13 Jbeta primers. Data came from immunoSEQ multiplex PCR; TCRdb stores just in-frame clones and leaves some out. The top ten hold 2% to 2.5% of the sample, which has about 120,000 clones, approximately 81% seen once. Material for sequencing was PBMCs. The receptor set was obtained from a woman aged 40 to 55 in good health and CMV-seronegative.

The chain recombines TRBV7-9 with TRBJ1-1; unclear D gene. CDR3 length: 12 residues. V was clipped by 1 base and J by 11 bases, with 11 bases between them. The germline V gene has CDR1 SEHNR and CDR2 FQNEAQ (reference sequence). The CDR3 is CASSLDVSAAFF. CDR3 DNA: TGTGCCAGCAGCTTAGATGTCAGCGCGGCTTTCTTT.

Written as DNA, the CDR3 is TGTGCCATCAGTGAGGATGGACCCCGACTAACTGAAGCTTTCTTT. Translating it yields CAISEDGPRLTEAFF. The V call is TRBV10-3, the J call TRBJ1-1, with D unclear. Trimming removed 2 bases from V and 5 bases from J, with 15 bases in between. From germline, CDR1 is ENHRY and CDR2 SYGVKD. CDR3 length equals 15 residues.

The chain couples TRBV7-2 to TRBJ2-3; TRBD2 matches at 9 bases. The junction had 14 bases not matched to a gene; V was cut back by 4 bases and J by 6 bases. Germline loops: CDR1 SGHTA, CDR2 FQGNSA. The CDR3 length is 17 residues. Here the CDR3 reads CASSSRGGGRAWDTQYF. CDR3 DNA sequence: TGTGCCAGCAGCTCCCGGGGTGGCGGGAGGGCCTGGGATACGCAGTATTTT.

For this clone: A read error may be the cause here, since a much bigger clone is one base away. This rearrangement joins TRBV9 to TRBJ1-2; D gene uncertain. There are 11 residues in the CDR3. Trimming took off 4 bases at V and 8 bases at J, with 9 bases between the two ends. Germline-derived CDR1 and CDR2 are SGDLS and YYNGEE. The CDR3 DNA sequence: TGTGCCAGCAGCCGGGAGGGAGGCTACACCTTC. Residues: CASSREGGYTF.

The chain uses TRBV19 and TRBJ2-7, with a possible D match to TRBD2 (5 bases). This CDR3 has 15 residues. V lost 10 bases, J lost 7 bases, and 26 bases lay in between. The germline CDR1 and CDR2 sequences are LNHDA and SQIVND (reference sequence). The DNA for the CDR3 is TGTGCCACCAAATTCGGGGTTAGCTCTTCCGGGGAGCAGTACTTC. It codes for CATKFGVSSSGEQYF.

This clone showed up just once. The chain is built from TRBV5-1 and TRBJ2-1; the D gene is possibly TRBD2 (5 bases). Per the germline V gene, CDR1 is SGHRS and CDR2 is YFSETQ. The V and J ends lost 4 bases and 0 bases respectively, with 14 bases between them. The CDR3 is 16 amino acids. This CDR3 reads CASSLTAGVSYNEQFF. DNA for the CDR3: TGCGCCAGCAGCCTAACCGCGGGTGTCTCCTACAATGAGCAGTTCTTC.

The table lists this clone with a count of one. The rearrangement links TRBV19 to TRBJ1-1; D unresolved. Trimming left V 7 bases short and J 4 bases short, with 16 bases between. Germline loops: CDR1 LNHDA, CDR2 SQIVND (reference sequence). This CDR3 is built from 14 residues. The CDR3 sequence: CASKQRRSLTEAFF. The CDR3 nucleotides read TGTGCCAGTAAACAAAGGAGGTCCCTCACTGAAGCTTTCTTT.

The table lists this clone with a few counts. The rearrangement uses TRBV7-2 and TRBJ2-7; 8 positions agree with TRBD2. V lost 8 bases to trimming and J lost 4 bases; unmatched junction nucleotides: 13. This CDR3 contains 15 residues. CDR1 and CDR2 (germline): SGHTA, FQGNSA. The DNA of the CDR3 is TGTGCCAGCGGCTACCTTGCGGGGGGCGGGTACGAGCAGTACTTC. Amino acids: CASGYLAGGGYEQYF.

V usage is TRBV11-2 and J usage is TRBJ1-4; D is ambiguous. The germline V gene has CDR1 SGHAT and CDR2 FQNNGV. V was trimmed by 0 bases and J by 4 bases, leaving 6 bases between them. This CDR3 comprises 14 residues. The CDR3 DNA reads as TGTGCCAGCAGCTTAGATGTCATTAATGAAAAACTGTTTTTT. It is translated as CASSLDVINEKLFF.

With respect to this clone: A read error may produce the germline difference seen at one junction end. The chain couples TRBV7-9 to TRBJ2-1; TRBD1 matches at 11 bases. Germline V gene sequence: CDR1 SEHNR, CDR2 FQNEAQ (reference sequence). CDR3 length equals 16 residues. CDR3 nucleotide sequence: TGTTCCAGCAGCTTCCGGGACAGGGGGATCTACAATGAGCAGTTCTTC. Encoded protein: CSSSFRDRGIYNEQFF.

The chain employs TRBV28 and TRBJ2-7; possibly TRBD2 for D (5 bases). Germline assignment: CDR1 MDHEN and CDR2 SYDVKM. V lost 5 bases and J 2 bases, leaving 16 bases between the germline ends. The CDR3 covers 15 residues. This chain's CDR3 is CASSLRVVRAYEQYF. The CDR3 DNA sequence: TGTGCCAGCAGTCTCCGTGTCGTGCGGGCCTACGAGCAGTACTTC.

This rearrangement joins TRBV5-5 to TRBJ2-5; 13 bases agree with TRBD2. The CDR3 is 17 amino acids. Trimming took 5 bases from V and 4 from J; bases not matched to a gene: 11. Germline CDR1 is SGHKS and CDR2 is YYEKEE (reference sequence). The CDR3 is CASRQGLAGAFRETQYF. CDR3 in DNA: TGTGCCAGCAGGCAAGGACTAGCGGGAGCGTTTCGAGAGACCCAGTACTTC.

The CDR3 sequence: CASSSRGSASGGTYNEQFF. CDR3 in DNA: TGTGCCAGCAGCTCACGGGGGTCGGCTAGCGGGGGCACGTACAATGAGCAGTTCTTC. The chain carries TRBV11-1 and TRBJ2-1, with TRBD2 matching over 10 bases. The CDR3 has 19 residues. The germline CDR1 and CDR2 sequences are SGHAT and FQDESV (reference sequence). V gave up 4 bases and J gave up 4 bases; unmatched junction bases: 16.

The rearrangement joins TRBV2 to TRBJ1-2; tentatively, D is TRBD1 (5 bases). CDR1 and CDR2 (germline): SNHLY, FYNNEI. This CDR3 contains 14 residues. V was clipped by 6 bases and J by 1 base, with 12 bases between them. CDR3 DNA sequence: TGTGCCAGCAGGTTGAGGGGACTTAACTATGGCTACACCTTC. Amino acids: CASRLRGLNYGYTF.

The chain recombines TRBV7-8 with TRBJ2-1; the match to TRBD2 covers 9 bases. With 5 bases clipped from V and 7 bases from J, the junction kept 9 bases outside the gene matches. CDR1 and CDR2 (germline): SGHVS, FQNEAQ. CDR3 length: 15 residues. CDR3 residues: CASSLRAGGSNEQFF. CDR3 DNA sequence: TGTGCCAGCAGCCTACGAGCGGGAGGATCGAATGAGCAGTTCTTC.

The chain has TRBV19 and TRBJ1-5, with a possible D match to TRBD1 (6 bases). CDR1 LNHDA and CDR2 SQIVND come from the germline V gene (reference sequence). Trimming left V 5 bases short and J 3 bases short, with 17 bases between. This CDR3 region has 16 residues. In DNA, the CDR3 is TGTGCCAGTAGTCCGGGGCAGGGGAGATACAATCAGCCCCAGCATTTT. Amino acids: CASSPGQGRYNQPQHF.

This sequence joins TRBV6-1 and TRBJ2-5; 9 nucleotides match TRBD2. This CDR3 spans 14 amino acids. CDR1 and CDR2 from the germline V gene are MNHNS and SASEGT. After removal of 6 bases from V and 5 bases from J, the junction contained 7 bases not matched to a gene. The CDR3 region is CASRSGAGGETQYF. The CDR3 DNA is TGTGCCAGCAGAAGTGGAGCGGGGGGTGAGACCCAGTACTTC.

The gene calls are TRBV2 and TRBJ1-2; 8 bases fit TRBD1. Germline assignment: CDR1 SNHLY and CDR2 FYNNEI. V trimming: 4 bases; J trimming: 3 bases; junction bases outside the gene matches: 1. The CDR3 covers 13 residues. This chain's CDR3 is CASSVQGDYGYTF. CDR3 nucleotides: TGTGCCAGCAGTGTACAGGGGGACTATGGCTACACCTTC.

The V call is TRBV28, the J call TRBJ2-1; 8 bases line up with TRBD2. J lost 10 bases, V lost 3 bases, and 5 bases had no gene match. CDR1 and CDR2 from the germline V gene are MDHEN and SYDVKM. This CDR3 spans 13 amino acids. CDR3 in amino acids: CASSFSTSVEQFF. CDR3 sequence (DNA): TGTGCCAGCAGTTTCTCGACTAGCGTCGAGCAGTTCTTC. The entire variable domain, with the rest obtained from reference TRBV28 and TRBJ2-1, is as follows: DVKVTQSSRYLVKRTGEKVFLECVQDMDHENMFWYRQDPGLGLRLIYFSYDVKMKEKGDIPEGYSVSREKKERFSLILESASTNQTSMYLCASSFSTSVEQFFGPGTRLTVL.

The V call is TRBV27, the J call TRBJ2-7; TRBD2 matches at 9 bases. After removal of 6 bases from V and 1 base from J, the junction contained 7 bases not matched to a gene. Germline CDR1 and CDR2: MNHEY and SMNVEV (reference sequence). The CDR3 is 15 residues long. The CDR3 protein is CASSSIAGASYEQYF. As DNA, the CDR3 is TGTGCCAGCAGCTCCATAGCGGGAGCGTCCTACGAGCAGTACTTC.

This chain connects TRBV28 to TRBJ2-7, with 7 bases aligning to TRBD1. V lost 5 bases and J lost 1; bases outside the gene matches: 8. This CDR3 region has 15 residues. Germline assignment: CDR1 MDHEN and CDR2 SYDVKM. CDR3: CASSTSGTESYEQYF. In DNA form, the CDR3 reads TGTGCCAGCAGTACATCCGGGACAGAATCCTACGAGCAGTACTTC.

The chain is built from TRBV28 and TRBJ2-5; 11 bases align to TRBD2. V gave up 6 bases and J gave up 1 base; unmatched junction bases: 7. The CDR3 is 16 amino acids. Germline V gene data show CDR1 as MDHEN and CDR2 as SYDVKM. The CDR3 nucleotides are TGTGCCAGCAGACTCGGGACTAGCGGCCTCCAAGAGACCCAGTACTTC. It codes for CASRLGTSGLQETQYF.

With respect to this clone: One end of the junction fails to match germline, which may point to a read error. V gene TRBV5-4 combines with J gene TRBJ1-1; the match to TRBD1 covers 7 bases. The length of the CDR3 is 13 residues. Germline assignment: CDR1 SGHNT and CDR2 YYREEE (reference sequence). Written as DNA, the CDR3 is TGTGCCAGCAGTCAACAGGGGATTACTGAAGCTTCCTTT. Translating gives CASSQQGITEASF.

The rearrangement uses TRBV7-2 and TRBJ2-1; 10 nucleotides align to TRBD2. Germline CDR1 SGHTA, CDR2 FQGNSA. V was clipped by 7 bases and J by 4 bases; unmatched bases: 7. The CDR3 has 15 residues. The DNA for the CDR3 is TGTGCCAGCACACTATCTAGCGGGGGTTACAATGAGCAGTTCTTC. Protein product: CASTLSSGGYNEQFF.

The V gene is TRBV4-3, the J gene TRBJ2-2, with 11 bases lining up with TRBD2. The length of the CDR3 is 18 residues. J gave up 2 bases and V 0 bases, and 5 bases lay outside the gene matches. Germline CDR1 reads LGHNA; CDR2 reads YSLEER. Here the CDR3 reads CASSQDGGLAVNTGELFF. The CDR3 DNA follows: TGCGCCAGCAGCCAAGATGGGGGACTAGCGGTTAACACCGGGGAGCTGTTTTTT.